The T cell receptor (beta chain) described here comes from a study of cytomegalovirus exposure and HLA in healthy donors. This clone was seen just once. The CDR3 extends over 14 amino acids. The V end was cut by 5 bases, the J end by 1 base, with 12 bases between. Germline CDR1 reads SGHVS; CDR2 reads FNYEAQ. Primers: 60 Vbeta forward and 13 Jbeta reverse. Using immunoSEQ multiplex PCR, the repertoire was profiled, and TCRdb retains in-frame clones only, with some absent. This sample carries 120,000 or so clones, over 50% of them seen once, and the ten largest clones take about 8%. The J gene is TRBJ2-7, the V gene TRBV7-6, with a tentative D call TRBD2 (6 bases). The sequence was obtained from a woman between 40 and 55 years old in good health and CMV-seropositive. The sequenced sample was PBMCs. The CDR3 DNA reads TGTGCCAGCAGCCCCGGCGGGGAGTCCTACGAGCAGTACTTC. It translates to CASSPGGESYEQYF.